Following are 17 T cell receptor beta chains from one sample sequenced in a study of shared clonotypes between healthy human individuals. TCRdb's table, derived via immunoSEQ multiplex PCR, lists solely in-frame clones and lacks some. The data show hundreds of thousands of clones, roughly 96% seen once. In the naive CD8 group, cells lacked CD45RO and were positively selected for CCR7, so terminally differentiated effector memory CD45RA+ cells were left out. The sequencing sample was made of naive CD8+ T cells sorted from blood. These receptors all stem from a young man in good health.

The V gene is TRBV9, the J gene TRBJ1-2; D uncertain. Trimming removed 0 bases at V and 8 bases at J, with 11 bases between. Germline lookup yields CDR1 SGDLS and CDR2 YYNGEE. The CDR3 extends over 13 amino acids. The CDR3 region is CASSVGENWGYTF. The CDR3 DNA follows: TGTGCCAGCAGCGTAGGGGAAAACTGGGGCTACACCTTC. Combining the CDR3 with reference TRBV9 and TRBJ1-2 gives the whole variable domain DSGVTQTPKHLITATGQRVTLRCSPRSGDLSVYWYQQSLDQGLQFLIQYYNGEERAKGNILERFSAQQFPDLHSELNLSSLELGDSALYFCASSVGENWGYTFGSGTRLTVV.

As to this clone: One end of the junction fails to match germline, which may point to a read error. The chain couples TRBV4-2 to TRBJ2-5; maybe TRBD1 (5 bases). This CDR3 region has 16 residues. The germline CDR1 and CDR2 sequences are LGHNA and YNFKEQ. The CDR3 here is CASSLTRGHGEEAQYF. The CDR3 DNA reads as TGTGCCAGCAGTCTAACCCGAGGACACGGCGAAGAGGCCCAGTACTTC.

The chain combines TRBV5-1 with TRBJ2-3, with a tentative D call TRBD2 (6 bases). V dropped 2 bases and J dropped 0 bases, with 13 bases sitting between them. This CDR3 is built from 16 residues. Germline V CDR1 and CDR2: SGHRS, YFSETQ. CDR3: CASSFHSGTSTDTQYF. The CDR3 DNA is TGCGCCAGCAGCTTCCATAGCGGAACTAGCACAGATACGCAGTATTTT.

The chain joins TRBV5-5 to TRBJ2-7; 9 bases are shared with TRBD1. After removal of 1 base from V and 2 bases from J, the junction contained 1 base not matched to a gene. Germline assignment: CDR1 SGHKS and CDR2 YYEKEE (reference sequence). The CDR3 sequence is 14 residues long. CDR3 nucleotides: TGTGCCAGCAGCTTGTGGACAGGGGCCTACGAGCAGTACTTC. Its protein product is CASSLWTGAYEQYF. The variable domain in full, completed from reference TRBV5-5 and TRBJ2-7, reads DAGVTQSPTHLIKTRGQQVTLRCSPISGHKSVSWYQQVLGQGPQFIFQYYEKEERGRGNFPDRFSARQFPNYSSELNVNALLLGDSALYLCASSLWTGAYEQYFGPGTRLTVT.

The gene calls are TRBV27 and TRBJ2-7; D is tentatively TRBD1 or TRBD2 (5 bases each). The CDR3 consists of 15 residues. V shed 5 bases and J shed 7 bases, with 21 bases lying between them. CDR1 and CDR2 (germline): MNHEY, SMNVEV (reference sequence). The CDR3 reads CASSPRGRASTEQYF. As DNA, the CDR3 is TGTGCCAGCAGTCCACGGGGCCGAGCGAGCACGGAGCAGTACTTC.

The chain joins TRBV6-5 to TRBJ1-2, with 12 bases aligning to TRBD1. The CDR3 is 13 amino acids. Germline assignment: CDR1 MNHEY and CDR2 SVGAGI. V shed 2 bases, J shed 8 bases, and the junction held 0 bases outside the gene matches. The CDR3 region has the DNA TGTGCCAGCAGTTACGGGACAGGGGGCGGCTACACCTTC. It translates to CASSYGTGGGYTF.

The V gene is TRBV18, the J gene TRBJ2-2; TRBD2 aligns across 13 bases. This CDR3 has 17 amino acids. The V and J ends lost 3 bases and 3 bases, in that order; junction bases with no gene match: 4. The germline CDR1 and CDR2 sequences are KGHSH and LQKENI. CDR3 residues: CASSPGTSGIYTGELFF. CDR3 nucleotides: TGTGCCAGCTCACCGGGGACTAGCGGGATCTACACCGGGGAGCTGTTTTTT.

This clone was seen just once. This CDR3 is also generated by other DNA sequences in the sample. This rearrangement joins TRBV27 to TRBJ1-5; D ambiguous. Between the trimmed V and J ends, which lost 3 bases and 5 bases, there was a span of 11 bases. CDR3 length: 14 residues. From germline, CDR1 is MNHEY and CDR2 SMNVEV (reference sequence). CDR3 residues: CASSFRTQDQPQHF. CDR3 DNA: TGTGCCAGCAGTTTTAGGACCCAGGATCAGCCCCAGCATTTT.

The chain links TRBV7-8 to TRBJ2-5; unclear D gene. Germline lookup yields CDR1 SGHVS and CDR2 FQNEAQ. CDR3 length: 13 residues. V was cut by 0 bases and J by 1 base, with 3 bases left in between. The CDR3 nucleotides are TGTGCCAGCAGCTTAGCCATCCAAGAGACCCAGTACTTC. It encodes CASSLAIQETQYF.

V is TRBV10-3 and J is TRBJ2-7; 9 bases are shared with TRBD1. V gave up 0 bases and J gave up 3 bases; unmatched junction bases: 6. The CDR3 is made up of 16 amino acids. The germline V gene has CDR1 ENHRY and CDR2 SYGVKD. This CDR3 is CAISESREDRGYEQYF. In DNA form, the CDR3 reads TGTGCCATCAGTGAGTCAAGAGAGGACAGGGGCTACGAGCAGTACTTC.

The gene calls are TRBV27 and TRBJ2-5; 8 nucleotides agree with TRBD2. The CDR3 runs 18 residues. Germline V lookup: CDR1 MNHEY, CDR2 SMNVEV (reference sequence). With 3 bases clipped from V and 9 bases from J, the junction kept 21 bases outside the gene matches. CDR3 protein: CASSFIVPGGPSGVAQYF. As DNA, the CDR3 is TGTGCCAGCAGTTTTATAGTTCCGGGAGGGCCGTCGGGGGTGGCCCAGTACTTC.

The chain carries TRBV7-2 and TRBJ2-7; 7 bases fit TRBD2. The CDR3 consists of 14 residues. Germline V gene data show CDR1 as SGHTA and CDR2 as FQGNSA. V lost 3 bases and J lost 4; bases outside the gene matches: 6. Here the CDR3 reads CASSLSGGGYEQYF. The CDR3 DNA sequence: TGTGCCAGCAGCTTGTCGGGAGGAGGTTACGAGCAGTACTTC.

The V gene is TRBV18, the J gene TRBJ2-3, with D hard to call. The germline V gene encodes CDR1 KGHSH and CDR2 LQKENI. This CDR3 is built from 14 residues. V lost 3 bases and J 4 bases, leaving 11 bases between the germline ends. The CDR3 loop reads CASSPGLRADTQYF. The DNA of the CDR3 is TGTGCCAGCTCACCTGGCCTTCGAGCAGATACGCAGTATTTT.

The genes are TRBV27 and TRBJ2-1; 8 nucleotides match TRBD1. Unmatched junction bases numbered 5, after V lost 7 bases and J lost 6 bases. The CDR3 sequence is 13 residues long. Per germline, CDR1 MNHEY and CDR2 SMNVEV (reference sequence). As DNA, the CDR3 is TGTGCCAGCACCCAGGGGGCCGGCAATGAGCAGTTCTTC. Protein product: CASTQGAGNEQFF.

The chain has TRBV9 and TRBJ1-2, with TRBD1 identical over 8 bases. The CDR3 runs 11 residues. Germline values: CDR1 SGDLS, CDR2 YYNGEE. Trimming at V came to 6 bases and at J to 7 bases, leaving 2 bases not matched to a gene. The DNA of the CDR3 is TGTGCCAGCAAACAGGGGGGTGGCTACACCTTC. Translating gives CASKQGGGYTF.

As DNA, the CDR3 is TGTGCCAGCAGCCAAGCCCTGGGAGGCAATCAGCCCCAGCATTTT. Encoded protein: CASSQALGGNQPQHF. V is TRBV4-2 and J is TRBJ1-5, with D unresolved. This CDR3 is 15 amino acids long. Per germline, CDR1 LGHNA and CDR2 YNFKEQ. Trimming pared 1 base from V and 2 bases from J, leaving 9 bases between.

The chain carries TRBV7-8 and TRBJ2-3; 10 positions agree with TRBD2. The V gene's germline CDR1 is SGHVS and CDR2 FQNEAQ. The CDR3 has 15 residues. V dropped 5 bases and J dropped 3; count of bases not matched to a gene: 5. CDR3 coding DNA: TGTGCCAGCAGCATCGAGCGGGAGGGAACAGATACGCAGTATTTT. The encoded protein is CASSIEREGTDTQYF.